These 8 T cell receptor beta chains came from one sample sequenced in a study of cytomegalovirus exposure and HLA in healthy donors (dated by TCRdb to about 2017). Library preparation used the immunoSEQ multiplex PCR assay. The multiplex PCR relied on a mix of 60 forward primers for TCR Vbeta segments and 13 reverse primers for TCR Jbeta segments. The immuneACCESS repertoire file appears here via TCRdb, limited to in-frame rearrangements. These files lack a portion of the clones; in checked studies, under half of the deficit traces to unresolved V genes, and the cause of the others is not known. Across this sample there are about 240,000 clones, with 70% to 90% seen only once. The ten largest clones represent about 7.5% of the sample. Sequenced sample: PBMCs. The receptor source for this set is a woman aged 55-69 years in good health and CMV-seropositive.

The chain carries TRBV27 and TRBJ1-2, with TRBD1 matching over 9 bases. V lost 3 bases to trimming and J lost 6 bases; unmatched junction nucleotides: 2. Per germline, CDR1 MNHEY and CDR2 SMNVEV (reference sequence). CDR3 length: 13 residues. DNA of the CDR3: TGTGCCAGCAGTTTTTGGACAGGGGATGGCTACACCTTC. Amino acids: CASSFWTGDGYTF.

This clone has just a few counts. V and J are TRBV27 and TRBJ2-5, with 7 positions matching TRBD1. The last part of the DNA fits TRBJ2-7 better; the J call may be wrong. CDR1 is MNHEY and CDR2 is SMNVEV in the germline V gene (reference sequence). This CDR3 has 14 amino acids. The CDR3 region has the DNA TGTGCCAGCAGTCCAACAGGGGTCCCCTACGAGCAGTACTTC. It specifies CASSPTGVPYEQYF.

The gene calls are TRBV29-1 and TRBJ2-7, with D unclear. Germline V gene data show CDR1 as SQVTM and CDR2 as ANQGSEA. This CDR3 has 16 residues. V was shortened by 4 bases and J by 4 bases, with 23 bases between the two germline ends. The CDR3 sequence: CSVASRPTSLLYEQYF. The CDR3 coding sequence is TGCAGCGTTGCGTCCAGGCCAACCTCCCTACTTTACGAGCAGTACTTC.

In this sample, this clone turned up many times. The gene calls are TRBV2 and TRBJ2-6, with D tentatively TRBD1 (6 bases). V was cut by 9 bases and J by 2 bases, with 14 bases left in between. Germline assignment: CDR1 SNHLY and CDR2 FYNNEI. This CDR3 region has 15 residues. CDR3 residues: CARGGWGPGANVLTF. CDR3 coding DNA: TGTGCCAGAGGGGGATGGGGGCCTGGGGCCAACGTCCTGACTTTC.

The CDR3 DNA sequence: TGTGCCAGCAGCTTCCGATACAGGGGTCCTGAAAACACCATATATTTT. Translating gives CASSFRYRGPENTIYF. This chain links TRBV7-6 with TRBJ1-3, with 7 bases fitting TRBD1. Losses at the gene ends were 3 bases for V and 6 bases for J; bases not matched to a gene: 11. CDR1 SGHVS and CDR2 FNYEAQ come from the germline V gene. CDR3 length: 16 amino acids.

V and J are TRBV18 and TRBJ1-2; D may be TRBD1 (5 bases). This CDR3 comprises 14 residues. The ends were cut back, 6 bases at V and 1 base at J, with 12 bases in the middle. The V gene's germline CDR1 is KGHSH and CDR2 LQKENI. CDR3 DNA sequence: TGTGCCAGCTCGTACCAGGGAATTAACTATGGCTACACCTTC. Translating it yields CASSYQGINYGYTF.

The chain has TRBV6-5 and TRBJ2-7, with D perhaps TRBD1 (5 bases). Germline assignment: CDR1 MNHEY and CDR2 SVGAGI. Trimming removed 5 bases at V and 6 bases at J, with 11 bases between. This CDR3 spans 12 amino acids. CDR3: CASSAGISEQYF. As DNA, the CDR3 is TGTGCCAGCAGTGCAGGGATAAGCGAGCAGTACTTC.

The chain combines TRBV14 with TRBJ1-2; tentative D call: TRBD1 (5 bases). From germline, CDR1 is SGHDN and CDR2 FVKESK. V dropped 1 base and J dropped 8 bases, with 14 bases sitting between them. This CDR3 is built from 14 residues. For the CDR3, the DNA is TGTGCCAGCAGCCAAGTCCGGGACTCGGGGGGCTACACCTTC. Protein: CASSQVRDSGGYTF.